A selection of T cell receptor beta chains follows, all from one sample in a study of technical replicates of blood from a handful of donors. The method was immunoSEQ multiplex PCR; TCRdb's version includes in-frame clones alone and lacks a portion of them. The data show more than 60,000 clones, about 92% seen once. The specimen sequenced was T cells isolated from PBMCs. Source of these receptors: a human donor in good health. CDR3s include the opening cysteine and the closing phenylalanine or tryptophan. The D gene is left open where the match is weak.

j_gene | v_gene | d_gene | CDR3aa
TRBJ2-5 | TRBV9 | TRBD1 | CASSISGTGETQYF
TRBJ2-1 | TRBV27 | NA | CASSLISSYNEQFF
TRBJ2-7 | TRBV27 | NA | CASNPLGRDSYEQYF
TRBJ2-7 | TRBV7-9 | NA | CASSFNENRGKQYF
TRBJ2-7 | TRBV5-1 | TRBD1 | CASSLAKTGGVHEQYF
TRBJ2-1 | TRBV27 | NA | CASRGRGGFDEQFF
TRBJ1-4 | TRBV6-5 | TRBD1 | CASAGTGYEKLFF
TRBJ1-3 | TRBV2 | NA | CASSRDSSSGNTIYF
TRBJ1-1 | TRBV28 | NA | CASSLIRGVEAFF
TRBJ2-2 | TRBV5-1 | NA | CASSLQSGNTGELFF
TRBJ2-7 | TRBV28 | NA | CASSRPRYEQYF
TRBJ2-3 | TRBV13 | NA | CASSLGMAENTDTQYF
TRBJ2-3 | TRBV2 | NA | CATLPQGSYTDTQYF
TRBJ2-7 | TRBV19 | NA | CASSIQGTASYEQYF
TRBJ2-3 | TRBV5-4 | NA | CASSFSAGADTQYF
TRBJ1-2 | TRBV7-9 | NA | CASSLAQTYGYTF
TRBJ1-2 | TRBV7-9 | NA | CASSHQTGRGYTF
TRBJ1-2 | TRBV7-9 | TRBD1 | CASSLVGQGRGYGYTF
TRBJ2-7 | TRBV19 | NA | CASSIANGGSYEQYF
TRBJ2-7 | TRBV7-3 | NA | CASSAELGGEQYF
TRBJ2-5 | TRBV7-6 | NA | CASSLGAGETQYF
TRBJ2-7 | TRBV10-3 | TRBD2 | CATRGLAGPRNEQYF
TRBJ2-7 | TRBV27 | TRBD2 | CASSLWGAAGEVLPYEQYF
TRBJ2-5 | TRBV25-1 | TRBD2 | CASSMRLAGETQYF
TRBJ1-1 | TRBV4-1 | NA | CASSPSRAGTEAFF
TRBJ1-2 | TRBV9 | NA | CASSVEDYYGYTF
TRBJ2-7 | TRBV2 | TRBD2 | CASSYPGTSGRLTYEQYF
TRBJ2-7 | TRBV19 | NA | CASSIDHGIGEQYF
TRBJ2-2 | TRBV9 | NA | CASSVGPGQGEAGELFF
TRBJ1-2 | TRBV6-4 | TRBD1 | CASPRDRGDGYTF
TRBJ2-7 | TRBV5-1 | TRBD2 | CASKATSGDLYEQYF
TRBJ2-1 | TRBV7-2 | NA | CASSLAGGSTYNEQFF
TRBJ1-2 | TRBV2 | NA | CADGGIGYGYTF
TRBJ2-7 | TRBV19 | NA | CASSIRTAPYEQYF
TRBJ2-7 | TRBV19 | NA | CASSKNRAEVQYF
TRBJ2-1 | TRBV6-1 | NA | CASSEAGSGTYNEQFF
TRBJ1-5 | TRBV7-2 | NA | CASSVTYSMNQPQHF
TRBJ2-7 | TRBV9 | NA | CASSVERTTVGEQYF
TRBJ2-2 | TRBV19 | NA | CASSILANTGELFF
TRBJ1-2 | TRBV30 | TRBD1 | CAWSWTGDGGYTF
TRBJ1-1 | TRBV5-5 | NA | CASSARGTEAFF
TRBJ1-3 | TRBV13 | NA | CASSLGHAGNTIYF
TRBJ2-7 | TRBV6-6 | NA | CASSPGTYEQYF
TRBJ1-4 | TRBV9 | TRBD1 | CASSVGSGTGDEKLFF
TRBJ1-1 | TRBV21-1 | NA | CASRKGQGKTEAFF
TRBJ2-7 | TRBV11-3 | TRBD1 | CASSSSGTGVYEQYF
TRBJ2-2 | TRBV5-5 | NA | CASSSSITGELFF
TRBJ1-1 | TRBV19 | TRBD1 | CASTKGASGTEAFF
TRBJ2-5 | TRBV29-1 | TRBD1 | CSVTGLGETQYF
TRBJ1-2 | TRBV19 | NA | CASSIQGLSNGYTF
TRBJ1-1 | TRBV7-3 | TRBD1 | CASSAGTANTEAFF
TRBJ1-1 | TRBV7-9 | NA | CASSHKREGNTEAFF
TRBJ2-1 | TRBV6-5 | TRBD2 | CASSGTSGIFKEQFF